This TCR beta chain was captured by sequencing in a study of cytomegalovirus exposure and HLA in healthy donors. This CDR3 comprises 11 residues. Germline CDR1 and CDR2: GTSNPN and SVGIG (reference sequence). The V end lost 3 bases, the J end lost 14 bases, and 16 bases lay between the germline ends. The PCR was carried out with 60 Vbeta primers and 13 Jbeta primers. Generated by immunoSEQ multiplex PCR, the TCRdb table keeps only in-frame clones and is missing some. This table has some 150,000 clones, roughly three fifths appearing once. Concerning this clone itself: The antigen remains undetermined.

Overall study findings and caveats: When analyzed later, the rates of TCR association showed variation by HLA locus, with DRB1 the most and HLA-C the fewest.

The specimen was PBMCs. The TCR originated in a woman in her 40s in good health and CMV-seronegative. The chain links TRBV30 to TRBJ1-2, with D tentatively TRBD1 (6 bases). The CDR3 DNA follows: TGTGCCTGGAGGGGGGACACCTACAGAACCTTC. The encoded protein is CAWRGDTYRTF.